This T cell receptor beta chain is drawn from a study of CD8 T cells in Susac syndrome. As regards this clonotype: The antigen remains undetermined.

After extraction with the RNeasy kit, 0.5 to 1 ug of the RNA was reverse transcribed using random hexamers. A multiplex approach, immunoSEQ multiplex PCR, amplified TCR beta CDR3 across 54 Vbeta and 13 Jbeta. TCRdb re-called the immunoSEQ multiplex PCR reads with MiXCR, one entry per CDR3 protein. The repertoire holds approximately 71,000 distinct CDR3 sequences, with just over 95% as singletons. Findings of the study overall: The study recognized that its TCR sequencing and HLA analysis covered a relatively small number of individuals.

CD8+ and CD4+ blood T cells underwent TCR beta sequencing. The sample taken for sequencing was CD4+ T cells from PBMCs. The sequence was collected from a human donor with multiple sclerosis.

DNA of the CDR3: TGTGCCAGCAGTTACAGCGGGGCGAAGTCCAACCCTCGGGATACGCAGTATTTT. Residues: CASSYSGAKSNPRDTQYF. The chain carries TRBV6-5 and TRBJ2-3; 7 bases are a match to TRBD2. CDR3 length equals 18 residues. J lost 6 bases, V lost 2 bases, and 17 bases had no gene match. Per the germline V gene, CDR1 is MNHEY and CDR2 is SVGAGI.